This T cell receptor (beta chain) was sequenced in a study of blood T cell repertoires in COVID-19. Study-level background: There were acute and convalescent COVID-19 samples, and they came from the United States, Italy and Spain. PBMCs, B-cell-depleted T cells, or T cells were the source of the cDNA or gDNA that made up the material.

Trimming cost V 3 bases and J 5 bases; bases outside gene matches: 7. CDR3 size: 15 residues. Looked up from germline, CDR1 is MGHRA and CDR2 is YSYEKL. Authors' analysis steps: Using reference gene primer amplification, nucleated cell counts were estimated. TCRdb's copy holds only in-frame clones and misses some; the assay was immunoSEQ multiplex PCR. The V and J calls and clone size were taken over from that table, and D and trimming were inferred from the DNA. The data show about 220,000 clones, 80% seen once. The receptor's source is a woman aged 70-85 years with acute or convalescent COVID-19. The specimen was peripheral blood. The chain employs TRBV4-1 and TRBJ2-1; 7 bases map to TRBD2. Here the CDR3 DNA reads TGCGCCAGCAGCCATCCGGGGGGTCCACACAATGAGCAGTTCTTC. The encoded protein is CASSHPGGPHNEQFF.